This T cell receptor beta chain was captured by sequencing in a study of shared clonotypes between healthy human individuals (dated by TCRdb to the early 2020s). Background on the whole study: A couple of women and a few men aged 18 to 49 years were included in the cohort. For each donor, three plates each were used for CD4 naive and CD4 memory, two plates were used for CD8 naive, and one plate was used for CD8 memory. The study deeply sequenced blood TCR repertoires of about 5 healthy adults to estimate repertoire size and the extent of clonotype sharing between individuals. Different laboratories and diverse techniques were used to prepare libraries and sequence TCR repertoires, to increase sequencing depth and limit assay-specific biases. Each donor's leukapheresis produced roughly between about 0.8 and 8.9 billion PBMCs. Overall results and qualifications from the work: Because the study included a small number of donors, the genetic and exposure-history diversity represented was limited. Incomplete sequencing was indicated by rarefaction of sorted-subset datasets, despite the large sequencing depth. Sampling was restricted to blood, and TCR repertoires in tissues likely differ from the TCR repertoires found in blood. Naive subsets generally had larger estimated clonotype richness than memory subsets. Pairwise subsampling indicated that sequencing depth was expected to affect the degree of clonotype sharing among donors. Approximately 5% of naive CD4, 3% to 3.5% of naive CD8, 2% to 2.5% of memory CD4, and about 0.4% of memory CD8 clonotypes were shared across a few donors. Clonotypes shared by all four sorted-subset donors showed higher generation probabilities than non-shared clonotypes.

Using the deep immunoSEQ assay, TCR CDR3 regions were amplified from genomic DNA by multiplex PCR. Genomic DNA extracted from each cell subset was distributed evenly over all wells of several immunoSEQ 96-well plates, and each plate served as one replicate. For sorted subsets, each replicate PCR was loaded with approximately 200 ng genomic DNA, equivalent to approximately 27,000 T cell genomes. Purified libraries were measured with a Qubit 3.0 fluorometer, size-checked on a Bioanalyzer 2100, and measured again with the KAPA Library Quantification kit. Each immunoSEQ 96-well plate was sequenced on its own single-read 150-cycle Illumina NextSeq 550 flow cell. The paper's processing steps were these. Because the immunoSEQ output included only junctional sequences and no quality scores, the filtering could not be the same as the filtering used for full-length reads. Sequences were annotated with PyIR, a Python wrapper for IgBLAST v1.9, using IMGT germline references to assign V/J genes and CDR3. Reads with weak V/J assignments (E-value above 1e-6), missing CDR3, stop codons, out-of-frame junctions, or ambiguous translated residues were removed. V3J clonotypes were defined as sequences sharing an identical inferred V gene, J gene, and CDR3 amino acid sequence. Percentage overlap between repertoires was calculated by dividing the number of shared unique clonotypes by the size of the smaller repertoire. Richness of each repertoire was evaluated using RTK rarefaction, the Chao1 estimator, and Recon v2.1 estimates of unobserved clonotypes. Generation probabilities for all TCRbeta clonotypes obtained by the gDNA method from several donors were computed using OLGA. This immuneACCESS table, as held by TCRdb, lists in-frame sequences with V and J called but not all clones. Of the missing ones, under half trace to an unresolved V gene in checked studies; the others have no known cause. V and J calls and clone size are copied from that table; D and trimming were computed from the DNA. The table for this sample lists 1.4 million to 1.5 million clones; 95% to 97% of them were counted only once. The top ten hold 1% to 1.5% of the sample.

Including cysteine and phenylalanine, the CDR3 has 10 amino acids. Of the read, only the CDR3 DNA is kept; its 30 bases are in frame from base 1. V was cut back by 3 bases and J by 9 bases, leaving a gap of 6 bases between them. The germline V gene (reference sequence) specifies DFQATT as CDR1 and SNEGSKA as CDR2. Healthy HIV-negative adults with no recently reported acute infections or vaccinations were included as donors. Every donor was a Caucasian adult residing in Nashville, Tennessee, USA. CD4+ T cells were enriched through magnetic negative selection, after which naive cells were positively selected on CD45RA and the remaining negative fraction served as the memory subset. After blood collection by leukapheresis, PBMCs were isolated using Ficoll-Histopaque density gradient centrifugation and then cryopreserved in the vapor phase of liquid nitrogen. Analytical flow cytometry was used to check the purity and quantity of every magnetically sorted T cell population. Genomic DNA was isolated from every sorted fraction and measured by UV absorbance on a Nanodrop 2000c.

As regards this clone: Its antigen remains undetermined. No per-base quality is available; no much larger clone lies one base away.

The chain joins TRBV20-1 to TRBJ2-1, with the D gene uncertain. Source material: naive CD4+ T cells sorted from blood. What this sample's cell subset or site label stands for: CD45RA+ positively selected. The TCR sequence derives from a man aged 25 to 40 in good health. The CDR3 protein sequence reads: CSASWIEQFF. The DNA sequence is given as TGCAGTGCTAGTTGGATTGAGCAGTTCTTC.